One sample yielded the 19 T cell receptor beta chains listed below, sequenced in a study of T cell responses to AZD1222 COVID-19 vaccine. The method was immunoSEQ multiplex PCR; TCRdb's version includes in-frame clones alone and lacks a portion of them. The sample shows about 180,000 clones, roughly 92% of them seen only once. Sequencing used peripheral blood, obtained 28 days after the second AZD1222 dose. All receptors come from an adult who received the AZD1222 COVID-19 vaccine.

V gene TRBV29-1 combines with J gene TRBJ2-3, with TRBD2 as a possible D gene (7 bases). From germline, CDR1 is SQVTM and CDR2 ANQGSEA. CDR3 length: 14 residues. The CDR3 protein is CWGGAGANTDTQYF. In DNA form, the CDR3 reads TGCTGGGGGGGGGCGGGGGCCAACACAGATACGCAGTATTTT.

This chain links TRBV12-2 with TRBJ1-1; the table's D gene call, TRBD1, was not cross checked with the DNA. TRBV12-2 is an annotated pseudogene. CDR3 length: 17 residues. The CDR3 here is CASRLEDRDMKDTEAFF. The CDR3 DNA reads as TGTGCAAGTCGCTTAGAAGACCGGGACATGAAGGACACTGAAGCTTTCTTT.

The CDR3 region has the DNA TGTGCCAGCAGTTTAGCAGGGAACACTGAAGCTTTCTTT. It encodes CASSLAGNTEAFF. The rearrangement joins TRBV12-3 or TRBV12-4 to TRBJ1-1; unclear D gene. The CDR3 runs to 13 residues. V was cut by 0 bases and J by 1 base, with 3 bases left in between.

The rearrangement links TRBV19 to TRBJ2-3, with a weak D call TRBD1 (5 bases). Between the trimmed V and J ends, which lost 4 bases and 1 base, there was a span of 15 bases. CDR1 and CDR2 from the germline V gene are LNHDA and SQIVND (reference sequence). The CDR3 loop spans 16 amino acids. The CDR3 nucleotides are TGTGCCAGTAGTACCCTGTGGATAGGGGGCACAGATACGCAGTATTTT. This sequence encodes CASSTLWIGGTDTQYF.

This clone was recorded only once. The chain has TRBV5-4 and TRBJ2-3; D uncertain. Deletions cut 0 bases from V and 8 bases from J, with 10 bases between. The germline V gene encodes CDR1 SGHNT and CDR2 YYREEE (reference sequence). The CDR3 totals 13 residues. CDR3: CASSLEQPGTQYF. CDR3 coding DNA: TGTGCCAGCAGCTTGGAACAGCCCGGTACGCAGTATTTT.

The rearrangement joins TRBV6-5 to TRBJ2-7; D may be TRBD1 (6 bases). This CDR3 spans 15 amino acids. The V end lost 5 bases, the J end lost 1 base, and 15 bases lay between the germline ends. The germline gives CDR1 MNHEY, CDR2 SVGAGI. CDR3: CASSPQGFPSYEQYF. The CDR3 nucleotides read TGTGCCAGCAGTCCACAGGGTTTTCCTTCCTACGAGCAGTACTTC.

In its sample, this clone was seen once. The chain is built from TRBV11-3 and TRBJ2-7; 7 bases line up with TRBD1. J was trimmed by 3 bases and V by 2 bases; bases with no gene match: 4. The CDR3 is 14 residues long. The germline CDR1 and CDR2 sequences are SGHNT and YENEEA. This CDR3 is CASSLPGQVYEQYF. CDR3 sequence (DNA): TGTGCCAGCAGCTTACCCGGACAGGTCTACGAGCAGTACTTC.

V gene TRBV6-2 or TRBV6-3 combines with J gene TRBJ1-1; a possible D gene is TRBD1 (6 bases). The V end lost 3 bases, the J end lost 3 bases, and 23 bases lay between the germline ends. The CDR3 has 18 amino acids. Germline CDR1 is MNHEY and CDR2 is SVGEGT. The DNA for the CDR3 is TGTGCCAGCAGTTATTCGGGGGGCCACCCCGGTCGAGACACTGAAGCTTTCTTT. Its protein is CASSYSGGHPGRDTEAFF.

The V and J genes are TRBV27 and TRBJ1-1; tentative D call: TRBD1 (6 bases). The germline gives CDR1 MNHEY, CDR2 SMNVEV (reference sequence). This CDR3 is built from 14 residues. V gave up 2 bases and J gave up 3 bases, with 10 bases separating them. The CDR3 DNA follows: TGTGCCAGCAGTTTAGGGCAGGGGTACACTGAAGCTTTCTTT. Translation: CASSLGQGYTEAFF.

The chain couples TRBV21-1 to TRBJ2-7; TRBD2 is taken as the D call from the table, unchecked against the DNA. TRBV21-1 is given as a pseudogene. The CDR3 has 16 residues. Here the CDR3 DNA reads TGTGCCAGCAGCAAAGATTGGGAGACTACTCCCTACGAGCAGTACTTC. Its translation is CASSKDWETTPYEQYF.

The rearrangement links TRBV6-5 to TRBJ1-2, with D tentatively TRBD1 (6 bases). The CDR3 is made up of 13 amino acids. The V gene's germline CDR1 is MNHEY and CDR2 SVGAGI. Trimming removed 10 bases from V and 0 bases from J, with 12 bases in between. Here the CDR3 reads CATIWTANYGYTF. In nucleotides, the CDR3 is TGTGCCACCATTTGGACAGCTAACTATGGCTACACCTTC.

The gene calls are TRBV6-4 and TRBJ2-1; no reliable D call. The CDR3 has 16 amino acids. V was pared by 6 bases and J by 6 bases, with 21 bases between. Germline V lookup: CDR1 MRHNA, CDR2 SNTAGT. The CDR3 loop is CASSVLSTTVGNEQFF. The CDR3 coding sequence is TGTGCCAGCAGCGTTTTAAGTACTACAGTGGGCAATGAGCAGTTCTTC.

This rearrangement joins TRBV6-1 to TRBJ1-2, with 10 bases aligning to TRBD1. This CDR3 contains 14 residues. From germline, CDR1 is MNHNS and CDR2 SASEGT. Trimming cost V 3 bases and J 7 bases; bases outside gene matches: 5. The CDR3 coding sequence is TGTGCCAGCAGTGACACGACAGGGGGCTTTGGCTACACCTTC. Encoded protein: CASSDTTGGFGYTF.

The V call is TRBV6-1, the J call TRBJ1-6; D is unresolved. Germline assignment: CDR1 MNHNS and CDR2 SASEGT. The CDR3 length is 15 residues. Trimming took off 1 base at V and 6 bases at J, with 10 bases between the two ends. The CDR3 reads CASSEGRNFNSPLHF. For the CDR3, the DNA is TGTGCCAGCAGTGAAGGGCGGAATTTTAATTCACCCCTCCACTTT.

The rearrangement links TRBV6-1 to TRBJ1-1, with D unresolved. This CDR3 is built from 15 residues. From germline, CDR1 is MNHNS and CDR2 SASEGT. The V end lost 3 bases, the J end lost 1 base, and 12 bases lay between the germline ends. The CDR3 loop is CASSDPGLRNTEAFF. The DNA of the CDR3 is TGTGCCAGCAGTGATCCGGGCTTAAGGAACACTGAAGCTTTCTTT.

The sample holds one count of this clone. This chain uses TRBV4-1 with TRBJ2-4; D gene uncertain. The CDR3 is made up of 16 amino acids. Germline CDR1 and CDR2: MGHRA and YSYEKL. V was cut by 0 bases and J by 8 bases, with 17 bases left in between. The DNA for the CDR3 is TGCGCCAGCAGCCAAGACTACGGGTCCTCTAGGGACATTCAGTACTTC. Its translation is CASSQDYGSSRDIQYF.

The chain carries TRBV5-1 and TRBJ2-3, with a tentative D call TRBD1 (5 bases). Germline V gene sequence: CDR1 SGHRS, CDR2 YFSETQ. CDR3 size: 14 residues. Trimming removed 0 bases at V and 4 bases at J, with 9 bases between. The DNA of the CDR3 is TGCGCCAGCAGCTTGGACAGGATCGCAGATACGCAGTATTTT. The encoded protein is CASSLDRIADTQYF.

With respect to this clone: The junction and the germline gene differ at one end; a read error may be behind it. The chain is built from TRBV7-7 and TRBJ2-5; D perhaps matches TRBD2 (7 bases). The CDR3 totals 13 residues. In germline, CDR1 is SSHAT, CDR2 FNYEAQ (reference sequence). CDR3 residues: CASSQGRGETQYF. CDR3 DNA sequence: TGTGCTAGCAGCCAGGGGAGGGGCGAGACCCAGTACTTC. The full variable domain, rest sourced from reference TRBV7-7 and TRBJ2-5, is GAGVSQSPRYKVTKRGQDVTLRCDPISSHATLYWYQQALGQGPEFLTYFNYEAQPDKSGLPSDRFSAERPEGSISTLTIQRTEQRDSAMYRCASSQGRGETQYFGPGTRLLVL.

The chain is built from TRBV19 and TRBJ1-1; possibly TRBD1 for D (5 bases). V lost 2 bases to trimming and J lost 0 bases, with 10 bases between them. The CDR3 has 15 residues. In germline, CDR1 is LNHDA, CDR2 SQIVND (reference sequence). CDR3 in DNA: TGTGCCAGTAGTATATGGGGGGGGATGAACACTGAAGCTTTCTTT. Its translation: CASSIWGGMNTEAFF.